The entry that follows covers one T cell receptor beta chain sequence. Germline assignment: CDR1 MNHEY and CDR2 SVGEGT. The CDR3 consists of 12 residues. V lost 2 bases, J lost 7 bases, and 8 bases lay in between. This sample was taken from a study of blood T cells in healthy people across ages. Together with a sample-barcoded 5' primer, a J-beta primer mix was included in a second PCR lasting 7 to 11 cycles. TCRdb called the 5' RACE reads again in MiXCR, with one record for every CDR3 protein. The sample carries 580,000 or so distinct CDR3 sequences, 40% to 55% recorded once. This sequence was found in a man older than 75 in good health. The V gene is TRBV6-2 or TRBV6-3, the J gene TRBJ1-2; D is ambiguous. Specimen: blood. CDR3 region: CASSYAGVGYTF. CDR3 in DNA: TGTGCCAGCAGTTACGCCGGGGTTGGCTACACCTTC.